This T cell receptor (beta chain) came from a study of T cell responses to AZD1222 COVID-19 vaccine. Data came from immunoSEQ multiplex PCR; TCRdb stores just in-frame clones and leaves some out. The table includes approximately 140,000 clones, about nine tenths detected once. This CDR3 has 15 residues. Looked up from germline, CDR1 is LNHDA and CDR2 is SQIVND (reference sequence). V gave up 3 bases and J gave up 7 bases, with 18 bases separating them. This clone appeared a single time. The rearrangement uses TRBV19 and TRBJ1-1; D is possibly TRBD1 (5 bases). The receptor was isolated from an adult in good health. The material sequenced was peripheral blood, taken on day 0 of AZD1222 vaccination. The CDR3 is CASSIGGVRGHEAFF. The CDR3, as DNA: TGTGCCAGTAGTATCGGGGGAGTTAGGGGTCATGAAGCTTTCTTT.